This entry is about one T cell receptor beta chain. Its antigen is unknown. The data derive from a study of graft-versus-host responses after intestinal transplantation. The CDR3 consists of 15 residues. Deletions cut 0 bases from V and 3 bases from J, with 11 bases between. Germline CDR1 is LNHNV and CDR2 is YYDKDF (reference sequence). Study-wide points: GvH clones turned up in recipient marrow; some had shown up first in ileum or blood. After transplant, early declines in HvG clones were associated with peak levels of circulating GvH clones.

Assay: immunoSEQ multiplex PCR; the TCRdb copy retains only in-frame clones and omits some. The sample lists about 36,000 clones, approximately 94% occurring once. The rearrangement joins TRBV15 to TRBJ1-1, with D possibly TRBD1 on 6 matching bases. The TCR comes from a human donor who was the organ donor for an intestinal transplant. The material was unstimulated CD4+ T cells sorted from spleen or lymph node cells, obtained before transplant. Written as DNA, the CDR3 is TGTGCCACCAGCAGAGAAACAGGGCCGGACACTGAAGCTTTCTTT. It codes for CATSRETGPDTEAFF.